This is a list of T cell receptor beta chains from one sample in a study of blood T cell repertoires in COVID-19. Measured with immunoSEQ multiplex PCR; TCRdb has only the in-frame clones, and not every one. The repertoire holds about 55,000 clones, with about 82% as singletons. Material: peripheral blood. The receptor source for this set is a woman of 80 years or more with acute or convalescent COVID-19. CDR3s include the opening cysteine and the closing phenylalanine or tryptophan. The D gene is left open where the match is weak. Clone sizes are given selectively: once, few, many, or a class where the clone is expanded.

cdr3_nt | cdr3_aa | clone_size | v_call | d_call | j_call
TGTGCCAGCAGCGCTGCCGGGACTAGAGTAGAGACCCAGTACTTC | CASSAAGTRVETQYF | NA | TRBV9 | TRBD2 | TRBJ2-5
TGTGCCAGCAGTTACCCCGGGACCGGGGAGCTGTTTTTT | CASSYPGTGELFF | NA | TRBV6-5 | NA | TRBJ2-2
TGTGCCAGCACGGGTCAACGGGGGGTCCCTAAGTACTTC | CASTGQRGVPKYF | once | TRBV28 | TRBD2 | TRBJ2-5
TGTGCCAGTAGTATAGTCACAGGGCCATACGAGCAGTACTTC | CASSIVTGPYEQYF | NA | TRBV19 | NA | TRBJ2-7
TGTGCCAGCAGTGAACCCCCCGGGACAGGGTATTCACCCCTCCACTTT | CASSEPPGTGYSPLHF | NA | TRBV25-1 | TRBD1 | TRBJ1-6
TGCGCCAGCAGCTTGGAAAGCGGACTGACAGATACGCAGTATTTT | CASSLESGLTDTQYF | NA | TRBV5-1 | NA | TRBJ2-3
TGTGCCAGCAGCTTTTTTCAAGGTGGCGGTGGCTACACCTTC | CASSFFQGGGGYTF | NA | TRBV6-5 | NA | TRBJ1-2
TGTGCCAGCAGCCCAGGGACTAGCGGGAGCTCCTACAATGAGCAGTTCTTC | CASSPGTSGSSYNEQFF | NA | TRBV4-2 | TRBD2 | TRBJ2-1
TGTGCCAGCAGTTTAGAGGGTCCTAACTATGGCTACACCTTC | CASSLEGPNYGYTF | NA | TRBV28 | NA | TRBJ1-2
TGTGCCAGTAGTATGGACAGGGGGTCACCCCTCCACTTT | CASSMDRGSPLHF | NA | TRBV19 | TRBD1 | TRBJ1-6
TGTGCCAGCAGTCTCGCCGGACAGGGTAATCAGCCCCAGCATTTT | CASSLAGQGNQPQHF | NA | TRBV7-9 | TRBD1 | TRBJ1-5
TGTGCCAGCAGTAGCTCCCCGGGTGGTCCGGAAAAACTGTTTTTT | CASSSSPGGPEKLFF | NA | TRBV28 | NA | TRBJ1-4
TGTGCCAGCAGCAAACGCGGGGGAGGGACTAGCGATTCTAGCACAGATACGCAGTATTTT | CASSKRGGGTSDSSTDTQYF | NA | TRBV21-1 | NA | TRBJ2-3
TGTGCCAGCAGGTCGGGGGTTCACCTCTTATCCTACGAGCAGTACTTC | CASRSGVHLLSYEQYF | once | TRBV7-2 | NA | TRBJ2-7
TGTGCCAGCAGCCGGACAGGGGGTAACAATGAGCAGTTCTTC | CASSRTGGNNEQFF | NA | TRBV3-1/TRBV3-2 | TRBD1 | TRBJ2-1
TGCGCCAGCAGCCAAGGGACAGGAGCTAGGGGCTACACCTTC | CASSQGTGARGYTF | NA | TRBV4-1 | TRBD1 | TRBJ1-2
TGTGCCAGTAGTATAGGGGACACTTACAATGAGCAGTTCTTC | CASSIGDTYNEQFF | NA | TRBV19 | NA | TRBJ2-1
TGCGCCAGCATGGCAGGGGCCTTGGGCGAGACCCAGTACTTC | CASMAGALGETQYF | NA | TRBV10-2 | NA | TRBJ2-5
TGTGCCAGCAGCAAAGCCAAGGGGACAGGGGACACTGAAGCTTTCTTT | CASSKAKGTGDTEAFF | few | TRBV21-1 | NA | TRBJ1-1
TGCGCCAGCAGTGAAGGGGGCAGGACCGGGGAGCTGTTTTTT | CASSEGGRTGELFF | NA | TRBV10-1 | TRBD1 | TRBJ2-2
TGTGCCAGCAGTGAATCGACAGGGGGCCGGTATGGCTACACCTTC | CASSESTGGRYGYTF | NA | TRBV25-1 | TRBD1 | TRBJ1-2
TGTGCCAGCACCTCTGGGGGCGAATTGACAGATACGCAGTATTTT | CASTSGGELTDTQYF | NA | TRBV9 | NA | TRBJ2-3
TGTGCTAGCAGCTCCTACACCGGGACAGGGACTAACAATGAGCAGTTCTTC | CASSSYTGTGTNNEQFF | NA | TRBV7-7 | TRBD1 | TRBJ2-1
TGTGCCAGCAGTTTAGGGGGCGGCTACACCTTC | CASSLGGGYTF | NA | TRBV12-3/TRBV12-4 | NA | TRBJ1-2
TGTGCCAGTAGTATTTGGCAGAACACCGGGGAGCTGTTTTTT | CASSIWQNTGELFF | NA | TRBV19 | NA | TRBJ2-2
TGTGCCAGCAGCCGAGCGAGGGATACGCAGTATTTT | CASSRARDTQYF | NA | TRBV3-1/TRBV3-2 | NA | TRBJ2-3
TGTGCCAGCAGCTTAAGCCGCCCGGGACAGATTTACAATGAGCAGTTCTTC | CASSLSRPGQIYNEQFF | once | TRBV7-6 | TRBD1 | TRBJ2-1
TGCGCCAGCAGAAGATCGGTAGCGGGAGGACCCAGGGATACGCAGTATTTT | CASRRSVAGGPRDTQYF | NA | TRBV5-1 | TRBD2 | TRBJ2-3
TGTGCCAGCAGTTCTTACAGGCTCGGGACAGATACGCAGTATTTT | CASSSYRLGTDTQYF | NA | TRBV28 | NA | TRBJ2-3
TGTGCCACCAGTGATGGTTGGGGTGAGCGGGGGTCCTACAATGAGCAGTTCTTC | CATSDGWGERGSYNEQFF | NA | TRBV24-1 | TRBD2 | TRBJ2-1
TGTGCCAGCAGCCGACAGGGGGCGAACACCGGGGAGCTGTTTTTT | CASSRQGANTGELFF | NA | TRBV11-2 | TRBD1 | TRBJ2-2
TGTGCCAGCAGACGCGACATGAACACTGAAGCTTTCTTT | CASRRDMNTEAFF | once | TRBV12-3/TRBV12-4 | NA | TRBJ1-1
TGCGCCAGCAGCTCAGAGGGACAGGGGATATCTAATTCACCCCTCCACTTT | CASSSEGQGISNSPLHF | NA | TRBV5-1 | TRBD1 | TRBJ1-6
TGTGCCAGCAGCCCCAGGCAGGTTGGGAATGAGCAGTTCTTC | CASSPRQVGNEQFF | NA | TRBV3-1/TRBV3-2 | NA | TRBJ2-1
TGTGCCAGCAGTCCTAGCGGGGGGACATACGAGCAGTACTTC | CASSPSGGTYEQYF | NA | TRBV28 | TRBD2 | TRBJ2-7
TGTGCCAGCAGCCAAGGCGGCGGTGTGAACACTGAAGCTTTCTTT | CASSQGGGVNTEAFF | NA | TRBV14 | NA | TRBJ1-1
TGTGCCAGCAGTTACCTGGGACAGCTAAATTCACCCCTCCACTTT | CASSYLGQLNSPLHF | NA | TRBV6-6 | TRBD1 | TRBJ1-6
TGTGCCAGCAGCTTAGCGGGGCAGGGCTCTAACTATGGCTACACCTTC | CASSLAGQGSNYGYTF | NA | TRBV7-8 | NA | TRBJ1-2
TGTGCCAGCAGCCCCCCTAACTCCTACGAGCAGTACTTC | CASSPPNSYEQYF | NA | TRBV7-9 | NA | TRBJ2-7
TGCGCCAGCAGCGGGACTAGCGGGAACACGCAGTATTTT | CASSGTSGNTQYF | once | TRBV5-1 | TRBD2 | TRBJ2-3